These T cell receptor beta chains were read from a single sample in a study of T cells in Graves' hyperthyroidism and ophthalmopathy. One entry per CDR3 protein, called by TCRdb with MiXCR from the multiplex PCR reads. The sample lists approximately 400,000 distinct CDR3 sequences, 15% to 17% occurring once. The specimen sequenced was blood. These receptors all come from a young woman with Graves' hyperthyroidism that later progressed to Graves' ophthalmopathy. Each CDR3 is given with its conserved first and last residue. Fields, in order: D gene, V gene, J gene, clone size, CDR3 protein, CDR3 DNA. A D gene is named only where the DNA matches it firmly. The size field is filled for only some rows; it gives once, few, many or a size class.

D gene: .; V gene: TRBV9; J gene: TRBJ2-3; clone size: many; CDR3 protein: CASSVGGIGTDTQYF; CDR3 DNA: TGTGCCAGCAGCGTAGGTGGAATCGGCACAGATACGCAGTATTTT
D gene: .; V gene: TRBV27; J gene: TRBJ1-2; clone size: many; CDR3 protein: CASSPDRDGLDGYTF; CDR3 DNA: TGTGCCAGCAGTCCCGACCGGGATGGGTTAGATGGCTACACCTTC
D gene: TRBD1; V gene: TRBV9; J gene: TRBJ2-7; clone size: many; CDR3 protein: CASSPGTGLVRGQYF; CDR3 DNA: TGTGCCAGCAGCCCTGGGACAGGGCTCGTACGAGGGCAGTACTTC
D gene: .; V gene: TRBV10-3; J gene: TRBJ1-1; clone size: .; CDR3 protein: CAISDFGEAFF; CDR3 DNA: TGTGCCATCAGTGATTTTGGGGAAGCTTTCTTT
D gene: TRBD2; V gene: TRBV20-1; J gene: TRBJ2-1; clone size: few; CDR3 protein: CSASSTSGPYNEQFF; CDR3 DNA: TGCAGTGCTAGCTCGACTAGCGGACCCTACAATGAGCAGTTCTTC
D gene: .; V gene: TRBV7-9; J gene: TRBJ2-7; clone size: many; CDR3 protein: CASIRDYEQYF; CDR3 DNA: TGTGCCAGCATAAGGGACTACGAGCAGTACTTC
D gene: TRBD1; V gene: TRBV27; J gene: TRBJ2-7; clone size: many; CDR3 protein: CASRLAGQGDWEQYF; CDR3 DNA: TGTGCCAGCAGGCTCGCGGGACAGGGTGATTGGGAGCAGTACTTC
D gene: .; V gene: TRBV27; J gene: TRBJ2-2; clone size: many; CDR3 protein: CASRAVRETGELFF; CDR3 DNA: TGTGCCAGCAGGGCGGTCAGGGAAACCGGGGAGCTGTTTTTT
D gene: .; V gene: TRBV6-6; J gene: TRBJ2-1; clone size: few; CDR3 protein: CASSYSMGSSYNEQFF; CDR3 DNA: TGTGCCAGCAGTTACTCGATGGGGAGCTCCTACAATGAGCAGTTCTTC
D gene: .; V gene: TRBV28; J gene: TRBJ2-1; clone size: many; CDR3 protein: CASTKPRGDEQFF; CDR3 DNA: TGTGCCAGCACCAAACCCCGGGGCGATGAGCAGTTCTTC
D gene: .; V gene: TRBV5-1; J gene: TRBJ2-3; clone size: .; CDR3 protein: CASQQGYIDTQYF; CDR3 DNA: TGCGCCAGCCAACAGGGTTACATAGATACGCAGTATTTT
D gene: TRBD1; V gene: TRBV7-9; J gene: TRBJ1-2; clone size: few; CDR3 protein: CASSLPTGNYGYTF; CDR3 DNA: TGTGCCAGCAGCCTCCCGACAGGGAACTATGGCTACACCTTC
D gene: TRBD1; V gene: TRBV24-1; J gene: TRBJ1-5; clone size: few; CDR3 protein: CATSDGTGGSQPQHF; CDR3 DNA: TGTGCCACCAGTGACGGGACAGGGGGCAGTCAGCCCCAGCATTTT
D gene: .; V gene: TRBV5-1; J gene: TRBJ2-7; clone size: once; CDR3 protein: CASSLFRDEQYF; CDR3 DNA: TGCGCCAGCAGCTTGTTTCGTGACGAGCAGTACTTC
D gene: .; V gene: TRBV4-3; J gene: TRBJ1-4; clone size: few; CDR3 protein: CASSRERTELNEKLFF; CDR3 DNA: TGCGCCAGCAGCCGAGAGAGGACAGAGCTTAATGAAAAACTGTTTTTT
D gene: TRBD2; V gene: TRBV20-1; J gene: TRBJ2-1; clone size: many; CDR3 protein: CSARVLAGYNEQFF; CDR3 DNA: TGCAGTGCTAGAGTACTAGCGGGGTACAATGAGCAGTTCTTC
D gene: .; V gene: TRBV20-1; J gene: TRBJ2-2; clone size: many; CDR3 protein: CSARGRGGGSNTGELFF; CDR3 DNA: TGCAGTGCTAGGGGCCGAGGGGGAGGTAGCAACACCGGGGAGCTGTTTTTT
D gene: TRBD2; V gene: TRBV19; J gene: TRBJ2-7; clone size: few; CDR3 protein: CASSFSSGSSYEQYF; CDR3 DNA: TGTGCCAGTAGCTTTTCTAGCGGGAGCTCCTACGAGCAGTACTTC
D gene: .; V gene: TRBV6-1; J gene: TRBJ1-1; clone size: many; CDR3 protein: CASTTGQRAFF; CDR3 DNA: TGTGCCAGCACTACCGGACAAAGAGCTTTCTTT
D gene: .; V gene: TRBV27; J gene: TRBJ2-2; clone size: many; CDR3 protein: CASSPYPTATGELFF; CDR3 DNA: TGTGCCAGCAGCCCCTATCCCACCGCCACCGGGGAGCTGTTTTTT
D gene: .; V gene: TRBV30; J gene: TRBJ2-1; clone size: many; CDR3 protein: CAWSRKDYNEQFF; CDR3 DNA: TGTGCCTGGAGTAGGAAGGACTACAATGAGCAGTTCTTC
D gene: TRBD2; V gene: TRBV4-1; J gene: TRBJ2-1; clone size: .; CDR3 protein: CASSFTGTRTKDEQFF; CDR3 DNA: TGCGCCAGCAGCTTTACGGGGACTAGGACTAAGGATGAGCAGTTCTTC
D gene: .; V gene: TRBV30; J gene: TRBJ1-1; clone size: many; CDR3 protein: CAWSVQGNAEAFF; CDR3 DNA: TGTGCCTGGAGTGTACAAGGGAATGCAGAAGCTTTCTTT
D gene: .; V gene: TRBV7-2; J gene: TRBJ2-7; clone size: .; CDR3 protein: CASSPGPWEQYF; CDR3 DNA: TGTGCCAGCAGCCCCGGACCGTGGGAGCAGTACTTC
D gene: TRBD1; V gene: TRBV6-5; J gene: TRBJ2-7; clone size: many; CDR3 protein: CASSYSTGTVSYEQYF; CDR3 DNA: TGTGCCAGCAGTTACTCCACCGGGACAGTTTCCTACGAGCAGTACTTC
D gene: TRBD2; V gene: TRBV27; J gene: TRBJ2-1; clone size: many; CDR3 protein: CASSWGLAGVYEQFF; CDR3 DNA: TGTGCCAGCAGTTGGGGACTAGCGGGAGTTTATGAGCAGTTCTTC
D gene: TRBD1; V gene: TRBV5-6; J gene: TRBJ2-7; clone size: few; CDR3 protein: CASSLGAGGGYEQYF; CDR3 DNA: TGTGCCAGCAGCTTGGGAGCAGGGGGCGGGTACGAGCAGTACTTC
D gene: .; V gene: TRBV27; J gene: TRBJ2-7; clone size: .; CDR3 protein: CAIATGSGEQYF; CDR3 DNA: TGTGCCATCGCAACAGGGTCTGGCGAGCAGTACTTC
D gene: TRBD2; V gene: TRBV19; J gene: TRBJ2-2; clone size: .; CDR3 protein: CASTTTSGRTGELFF; CDR3 DNA: TGTGCCAGTACCACCACTAGCGGACGAACCGGGGAGCTGTTTTTT